This T cell receptor beta chain originates from a study of blood T cell repertoires in COVID-19. Looking at the study overall: In each case, the material was cDNA or gDNA derived from T cells, B-cell-depleted T cells, or PBMCs.

Here immunoSEQ multiplex PCR was the method, and the copy in TCRdb shows in-frame clones only, minus some. Among 250,000 to 350,000 clones, around 87% were seen once, and the ten largest hold about 5%. The V segment lost 3 bases and the J segment 0 bases; nucleotides outside the gene matches: 7. The length of the CDR3 is 18 residues. Germline-derived CDR1 and CDR2 are KGHSH and LQKENI. Two negative PCRs, clearance, or symptom resolution characterized the recovered Cohort 3 donors. This rearrangement joins TRBV18 to TRBJ2-6; the match to TRBD2 covers 8 bases. The sequenced sample consisted of PBMCs or T cells enriched from blood (not recorded which). The receptor's source is a woman younger than 45 who had recovered from COVID-19. The CDR3 reads CASSPGRGANSGANVLTF. DNA for the CDR3: TGTGCCAGCTCACCGGGGCGGGGGGCGAACTCTGGGGCCAACGTCCTGACTTTC.